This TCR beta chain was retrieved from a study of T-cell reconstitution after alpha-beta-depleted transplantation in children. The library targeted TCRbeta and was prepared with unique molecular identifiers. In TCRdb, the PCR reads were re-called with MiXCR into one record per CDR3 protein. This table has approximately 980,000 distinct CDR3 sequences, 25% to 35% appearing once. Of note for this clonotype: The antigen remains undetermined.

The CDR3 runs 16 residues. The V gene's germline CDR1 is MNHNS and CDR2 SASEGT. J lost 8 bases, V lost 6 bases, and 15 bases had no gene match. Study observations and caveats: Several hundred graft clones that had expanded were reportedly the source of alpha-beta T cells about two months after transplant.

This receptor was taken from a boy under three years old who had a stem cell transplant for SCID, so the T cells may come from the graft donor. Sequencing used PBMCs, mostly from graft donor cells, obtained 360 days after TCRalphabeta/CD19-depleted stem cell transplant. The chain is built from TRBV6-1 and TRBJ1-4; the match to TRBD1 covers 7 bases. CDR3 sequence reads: CASSFLGEGAGEKLFF. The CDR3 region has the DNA TGTGCCAGCAGCTTTCTTGGTGAGGGGGCTGGGGAAAAACTGTTTTTT.